The rows below give T cell receptor beta chains drawn from one sample of a study of cytomegalovirus exposure and HLA in healthy donors. Profiling relied on immunoSEQ multiplex PCR, and the TCRdb table lists in-frame clones only, not all of them. This repertoire shows approximately 71,000 clones, roughly 93% found once; its top ten account for more than 0.9%. The sample comprised PBMCs. The source is a young woman in good health and CMV-seronegative. Each CDR3 is given with its conserved first and last residue. The D gene is left open where the match is weak. Clone size is shown for a subset of rows, as once, few, many or a class of expanded clone.

J | V | size | D | CDR3 | DNA
TRBJ2-5 | TRBV5-6 | - | - | CASSGTRVSETQYF | TGTGCCAGCAGCGGTACCAGGGTTTCAGAGACCCAGTACTTC
TRBJ2-2 | TRBV7-2 | once | TRBD2 | CASSLALGLAGLAGELFF | TGTGCCAGCAGCTTAGCGTTAGGACTAGCGGGTCTGGCCGGGGAGCTGTTTTTT
TRBJ2-1 | TRBV4-2 | - | TRBD2 | CASSQVAGAYNEQFF | TGTGCCAGCAGCCAGGTAGCGGGGGCTTACAATGAGCAGTTCTTC
TRBJ2-6 | TRBV7-9 | - | - | CASSLNGGAGANVLTF | TGTGCCAGCAGCCTAAATGGGGGCGCCGGGGCCAACGTCCTGACTTTC
TRBJ1-5 | TRBV7-9 | once | - | CASSLDKADQPQHF | TGTGCCAGCAGCTTAGACAAGGCGGATCAGCCCCAGCATTTT
TRBJ1-1 | TRBV18 | - | - | CASSPSVGRNTEAFF | TGTGCCAGCTCACCATCCGTTGGGCGGAACACTGAAGCTTTCTTT
TRBJ1-5 | TRBV6-6 | - | - | CASSRQDQPQHF | TGTGCCAGCAGTCGACAGGATCAGCCCCAGCATTTT
TRBJ2-3 | TRBV6-5 | - | - | CASSYLAHGTDTQYF | TGTGCCAGCAGTTACTTAGCCCATGGCACAGATACGCAGTATTTT
TRBJ2-7 | TRBV2 | few | - | CASVPGLASTYEQYF | TGTGCCAGCGTCCCGGGGCTAGCGAGTACCTACGAGCAGTACTTC
TRBJ2-1 | TRBV4-1 | once | - | CASSRDKLQFF | TGCGCCAGCAGCCGGGACAAGTTGCAGTTCTTC
TRBJ2-1 | TRBV27 | - | TRBD2 | CASSLGRGINEQFF | TGTGCCAGCAGTTTGGGGAGGGGAATCAATGAGCAGTTCTTC
TRBJ2-7 | TRBV7-9 | - | TRBD2 | CASSATSGGGYEQYF | TGTGCCAGCAGCGCGACTAGCGGGGGAGGTTACGAGCAGTACTTC
TRBJ1-1 | TRBV9 | - | TRBD1 | CASSPGGAEAFF | TGTGCCAGCAGCCCAGGGGGTGCTGAAGCTTTCTTT
TRBJ2-3 | TRBV11-2 | - | - | CASSLVQGRGTDTQYF | TGTGCCAGCAGCTTAGTGCAGGGAAGGGGCACAGATACGCAGTATTTT
TRBJ2-5 | TRBV6-6 | - | - | CASSQGGETQYF | TGTGCCAGCAGTCAGGGGGGAGAGACCCAGTACTTC
TRBJ2-1 | TRBV11-2 | - | - | CASSLSGAVDNEQFF | TGTGCCAGCAGCCTATCAGGGGCGGTAGACAATGAGCAGTTCTTC
TRBJ2-2 | TRBV7-9 | - | - | CASSPLAGTANTGELFF | TGTGCCAGCAGCCCGCTTGCGGGGACAGCGAACACCGGGGAGCTGTTTTTT
TRBJ1-6 | TRBV6-5 | - | TRBD1 | CASSLGQGEGSPLHF | TGTGCCAGCAGTTTAGGACAGGGAGAGGGTTCACCCCTCCACTTT
TRBJ1-5 | TRBV15 | once | - | CATSRAGVSQPQHF | TGTGCCACCAGCAGAGCAGGGGTCAGCCAGCCCCAGCATTTT
TRBJ2-3 | TRBV6-6 | once | - | CASSYQAATDTQYF | TGTGCCAGCAGTTACCAGGCAGCTACGGATACGCAGTATTTT
TRBJ2-7 | TRBV30 | - | TRBD1 | CAWSVWTGSIIEQYF | TGTGCCTGGAGTGTTTGGACAGGATCGATTATCGAGCAGTACTTC